The entry below describes one T cell receptor (beta chain). What it binds is not known. These data come from a study of T cell repertoires in cytomegalovirus infection. Study information: HLA-C-restricted CMV epitopes, recently identified, and well-studied HLA-B-restricted ones were used by the study. From public TCR beta signatures came an indication of both CMV infection and matching HLA type.

The V end lost 1 base, the J end lost 4 bases, and 13 bases lay between the germline ends. The CDR3 sequence is 15 residues long. Looked up from germline, CDR1 is MGHRA and CDR2 is YSYEKL. Study-wide points: HLA-C-restricted CMV clonotypes gave the most frequent clonotype in two of eight donors. Carriage of CMV together with the relevant HLA was identifiable through cumulative public TCR beta family frequency.

Each CDR3 protein is one row after TCRdb ran MiXCR on the reads. The table shows under 90,000 distinct CDR3 sequences, with roughly 44% occurring only once. Sequences were derived from CD8+ T cells from cultured PBMCs, sampled from culture after CMV antigen stimulation. The clonotype comes from a human donor in good health (CMV status not recorded). Some clones in this sample may be carry-over from other donors' samples. This chain uses TRBV4-1 with TRBJ1-1, with D perhaps matching TRBD1 (5 bases). This CDR3 is CASSQARGRATEAFF. CDR3 coding DNA: TGCGCCAGCAGCCAAGCCCGGGGCAGGGCCACTGAAGCTTTCTTT.